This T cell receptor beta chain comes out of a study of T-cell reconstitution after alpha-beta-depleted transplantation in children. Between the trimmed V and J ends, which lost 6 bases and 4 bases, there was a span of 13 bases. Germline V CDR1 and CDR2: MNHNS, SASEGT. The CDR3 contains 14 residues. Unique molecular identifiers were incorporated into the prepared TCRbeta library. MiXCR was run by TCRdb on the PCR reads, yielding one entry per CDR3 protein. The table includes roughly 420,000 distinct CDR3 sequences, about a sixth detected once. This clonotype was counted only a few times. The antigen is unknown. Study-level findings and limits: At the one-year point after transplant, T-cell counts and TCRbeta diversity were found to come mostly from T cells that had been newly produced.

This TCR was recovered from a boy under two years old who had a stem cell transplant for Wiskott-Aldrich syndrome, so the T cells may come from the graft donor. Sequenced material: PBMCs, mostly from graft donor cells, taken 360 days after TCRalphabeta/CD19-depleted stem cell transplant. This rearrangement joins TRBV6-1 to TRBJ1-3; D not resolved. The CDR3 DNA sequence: TGTGCCAGCAGGACTCACGGGTCAGGAAACACCATATATTTT. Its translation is CASRTHGSGNTIYF.